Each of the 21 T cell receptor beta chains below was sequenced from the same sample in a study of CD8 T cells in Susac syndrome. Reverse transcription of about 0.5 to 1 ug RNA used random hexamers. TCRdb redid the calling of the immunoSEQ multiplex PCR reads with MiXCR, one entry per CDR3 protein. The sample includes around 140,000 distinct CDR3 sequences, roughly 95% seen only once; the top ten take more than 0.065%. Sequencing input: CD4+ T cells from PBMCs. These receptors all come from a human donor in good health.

CDR3 sequence reads: CASSLADSYNEQFF. CDR3 DNA: TGTGCCAGCAGCTTAGCAGACTCCTACAATGAGCAGTTCTTC. The chain employs TRBV7-2 and TRBJ2-1; D is ambiguous. V shed 0 bases and J shed 0 bases, with 3 bases lying between them. From germline, CDR1 is SGHTA and CDR2 FQGNSA. CDR3 length equals 14 residues.

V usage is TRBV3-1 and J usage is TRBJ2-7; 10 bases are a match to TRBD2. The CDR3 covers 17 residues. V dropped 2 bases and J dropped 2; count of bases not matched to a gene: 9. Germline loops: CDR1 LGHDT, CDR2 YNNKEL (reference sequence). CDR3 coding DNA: TGTGCCAGCAGCCAAAGGCGGCCCGGGACTAGCGCCTACGAGCAGTACTTC. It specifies CASSQRRPGTSAYEQYF.

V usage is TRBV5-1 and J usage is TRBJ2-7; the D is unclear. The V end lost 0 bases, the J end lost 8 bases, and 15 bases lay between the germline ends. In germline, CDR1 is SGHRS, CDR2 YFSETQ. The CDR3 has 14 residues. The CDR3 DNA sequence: TGCGCCAGCAGCTTGGTTGGGGATGAGTGGAAGCAGTACTTC. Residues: CASSLVGDEWKQYF.

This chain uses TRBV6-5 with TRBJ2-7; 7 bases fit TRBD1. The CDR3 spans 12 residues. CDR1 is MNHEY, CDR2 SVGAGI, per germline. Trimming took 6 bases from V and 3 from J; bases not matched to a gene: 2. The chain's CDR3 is CASRGQLYEQYF. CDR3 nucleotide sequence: TGTGCCAGCAGGGGACAGCTCTACGAGCAGTACTTC.

The CDR3 is CASSLGHTSYNEQFF. In DNA form, the CDR3 reads TGCGCCAGCAGCTTGGGGCACACCTCCTACAATGAGCAGTTCTTC. The genes are TRBV5-1 and TRBJ2-1; D is uncertain. The V end lost 0 bases, the J end lost 0 bases, and 7 bases lay between the germline ends. The CDR3 loop spans 15 amino acids. The germline CDR1 and CDR2 sequences are SGHRS and YFSETQ.

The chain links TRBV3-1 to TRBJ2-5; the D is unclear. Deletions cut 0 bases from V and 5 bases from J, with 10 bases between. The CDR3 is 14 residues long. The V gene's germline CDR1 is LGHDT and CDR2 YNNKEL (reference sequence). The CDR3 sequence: CASSQEGQLETQYF. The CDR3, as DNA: TGTGCCAGCAGCCAAGAAGGGCAGCTCGAGACCCAGTACTTC.

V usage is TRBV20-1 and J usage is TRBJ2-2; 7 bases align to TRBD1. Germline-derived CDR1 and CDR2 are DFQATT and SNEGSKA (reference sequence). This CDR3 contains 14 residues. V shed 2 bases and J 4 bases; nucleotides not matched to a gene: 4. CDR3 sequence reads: CSARRQGPTGELFF. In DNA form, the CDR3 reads TGCAGTGCTAGAAGACAGGGACCCACCGGGGAGCTGTTTTTT.

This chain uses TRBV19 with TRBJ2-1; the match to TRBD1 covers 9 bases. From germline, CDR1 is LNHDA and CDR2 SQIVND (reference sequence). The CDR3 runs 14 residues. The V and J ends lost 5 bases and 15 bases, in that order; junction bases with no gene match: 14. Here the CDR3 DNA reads TGTGCCAGTAGTCTGGGACAGGGCAGGGGAAGCCGGTTCTTC. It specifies CASSLGQGRGSRFF.

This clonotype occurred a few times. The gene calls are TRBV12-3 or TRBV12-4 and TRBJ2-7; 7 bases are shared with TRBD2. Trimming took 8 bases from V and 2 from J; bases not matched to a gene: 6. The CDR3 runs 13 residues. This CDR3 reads CASSPRGAYEQYF. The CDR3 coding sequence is TGTGCCAGCTCCCCCCGGGGGGCCTACGAGCAGTACTTC.

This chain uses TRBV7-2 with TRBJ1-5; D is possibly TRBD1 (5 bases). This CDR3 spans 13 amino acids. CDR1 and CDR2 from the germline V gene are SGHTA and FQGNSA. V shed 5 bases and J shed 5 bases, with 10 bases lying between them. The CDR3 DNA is TGTGCCAGCAGCGACCAGGGTGATCAGCCCCAGCATTTT. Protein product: CASSDQGDQPQHF.

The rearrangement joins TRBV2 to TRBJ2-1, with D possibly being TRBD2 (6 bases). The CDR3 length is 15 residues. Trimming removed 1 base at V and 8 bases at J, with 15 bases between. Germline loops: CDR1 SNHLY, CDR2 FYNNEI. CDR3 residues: CASSEDLTRDHEQFF. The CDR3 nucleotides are TGTGCCAGCAGTGAAGATTTGACTAGGGACCATGAGCAGTTCTTC.

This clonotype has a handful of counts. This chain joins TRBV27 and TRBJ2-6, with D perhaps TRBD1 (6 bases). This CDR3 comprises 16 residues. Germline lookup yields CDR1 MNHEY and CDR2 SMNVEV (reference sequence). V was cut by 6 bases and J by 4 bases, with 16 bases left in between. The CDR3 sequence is CASRPGAMFGANVLTF. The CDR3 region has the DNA TGTGCCAGCAGACCAGGGGCGATGTTCGGGGCCAACGTCCTGACTTTC.

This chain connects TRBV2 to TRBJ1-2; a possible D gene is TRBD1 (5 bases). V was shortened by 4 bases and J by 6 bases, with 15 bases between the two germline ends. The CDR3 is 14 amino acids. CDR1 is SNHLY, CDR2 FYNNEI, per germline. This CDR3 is CASSVRREGDGYTF. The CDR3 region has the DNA TGTGCCAGCAGTGTACGCAGGGAGGGTGATGGCTACACCTTC.

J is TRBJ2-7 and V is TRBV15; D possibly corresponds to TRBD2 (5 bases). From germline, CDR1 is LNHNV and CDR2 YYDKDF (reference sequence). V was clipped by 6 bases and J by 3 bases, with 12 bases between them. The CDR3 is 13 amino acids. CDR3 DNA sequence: TGTGCCACCAGGCAGGACTCGCTCTACGAGCAGTACTTC. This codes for CATRQDSLYEQYF.

The CDR3 nucleotides read TGTGCCAGCAGTCCCAGCTTGGGCTATCAAGAGACCCAGTACTTC. This codes for CASSPSLGYQETQYF. This sequence joins TRBV27 and TRBJ2-5; D unclear. Germline loops: CDR1 MNHEY, CDR2 SMNVEV (reference sequence). V lost 5 bases to trimming and J lost 2 bases, with 15 bases between them. This CDR3 is built from 15 residues.

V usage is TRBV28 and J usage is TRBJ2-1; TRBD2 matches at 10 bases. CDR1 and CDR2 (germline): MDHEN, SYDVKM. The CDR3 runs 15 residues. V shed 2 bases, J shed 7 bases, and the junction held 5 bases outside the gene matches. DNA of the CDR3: TGTGCCAGCAGTTTACTAGCGGGAGTTAGGAATGAGCAGTTCTTC. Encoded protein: CASSLLAGVRNEQFF.

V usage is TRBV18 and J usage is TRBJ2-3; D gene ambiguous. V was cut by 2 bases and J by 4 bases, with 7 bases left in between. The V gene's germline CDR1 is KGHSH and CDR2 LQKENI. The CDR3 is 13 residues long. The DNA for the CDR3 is TGTGCCAGCTCACCAGGGCCGGCAGATACGCAGTATTTT. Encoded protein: CASSPGPADTQYF.

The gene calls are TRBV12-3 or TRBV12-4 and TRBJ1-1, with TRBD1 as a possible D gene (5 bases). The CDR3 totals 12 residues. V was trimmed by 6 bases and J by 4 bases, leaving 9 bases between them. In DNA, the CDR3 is TGTGCCAGCAGGTTTGGGGGCACTGAAGCTTTCTTT. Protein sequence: CASRFGGTEAFF.

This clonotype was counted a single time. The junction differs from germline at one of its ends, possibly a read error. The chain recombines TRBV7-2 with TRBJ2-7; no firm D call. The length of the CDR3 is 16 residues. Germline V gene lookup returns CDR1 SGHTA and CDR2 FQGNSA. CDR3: CASSRGGTLASDEQYF. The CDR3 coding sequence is TGTGCCAGCAGCCGAGGCGGAACGCTCGCCTCCGACGAGCAGTACTTC. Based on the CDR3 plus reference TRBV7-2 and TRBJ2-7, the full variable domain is GAGVSQSPSNKVTEKGKDVELRCDPISGHTALYWYRQSLGQGLEFLIYFQGNSAPDKSGLPSDRFSAERTGGSVSTLTIQRTQQEDSAVYLCASSRGGTLASDEQYFGPGTRLTVT.

The CDR3 DNA follows: TGTGCCAGCAGTGTCTCTAGGACTGTGAACACCGGGGAGCTGTTTTTT. Protein product: CASSVSRTVNTGELFF. V and J are TRBV2 and TRBJ2-2; D possibly corresponds to TRBD2 (5 bases). Trimming pared 4 bases from V and 1 base from J, leaving 13 bases between. The CDR3 has 16 residues. Germline V gene lookup returns CDR1 SNHLY and CDR2 FYNNEI.

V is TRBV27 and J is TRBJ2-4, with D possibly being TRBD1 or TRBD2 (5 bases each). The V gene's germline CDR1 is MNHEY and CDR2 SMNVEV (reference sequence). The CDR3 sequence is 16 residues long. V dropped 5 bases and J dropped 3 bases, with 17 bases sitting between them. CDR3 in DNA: TGTGCCAGCAGTGGGGGATGGGAGTTCGGCAAAAACATTCAGTACTTC. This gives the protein CASSGGWEFGKNIQYF.